This TCR beta chain appears in the sequencing data of a study of early T cells in non-severe SARS-CoV-2 infection. About the study: Chains were unpaired, as sequencing was done on bulk RNA from unsorted whole blood. Study conclusions and caveats: VDJdb matching, biased toward anti-spike CD8 responses, missed private and CD4 specificities.

About this clonotype itself: The antigen remains undetermined.

This CDR3 spans 14 amino acids. Germline V gene lookup returns CDR1 MNHEY and CDR2 SVGEGT. V was trimmed by 7 bases and J by 2 bases, leaving 13 bases between them. Individual cDNA molecules carried attached unique molecular identifiers. Each CDR3 protein is one row after TCRdb ran MiXCR on the 5' RACE reads. The sample holds tens of thousands of distinct CDR3 sequences, around 21% seen once. The J gene is TRBJ2-3, the V gene TRBV6-2 or TRBV6-3; D may match TRBD1 or TRBD2 (6 bases each). The source was whole blood, collected at baseline. The clonotype comes from an adult who was a healthcare worker with PCR-confirmed SARS-CoV-2 infection or an uninfected control (not recorded which). Here the CDR3 reads CASTRGPYTDTQYF. As DNA, the CDR3 is TGTGCCAGCACACGGGGGCCCTACACAGATACGCAGTATTTT.